This is a list of T cell receptor beta chains from one sample in a study of T cell responses to AZD1222 COVID-19 vaccine. Libraries were prepared by immunoSEQ multiplex PCR; TCRdb keeps only in-frame clonotypes and omits some of them. Of about 200,000 clones listed, roughly nine tenths are singletons. The sequencing here drew on peripheral blood, taken 28 days after the second AZD1222 dose. The source of these receptors is an adult who received the AZD1222 COVID-19 vaccine. Both conserved end residues are part of each CDR3. Each record gives: V gene, J gene, D gene, clone size, CDR3 DNA, CDR3 protein. D genes are given only for firm matches. A clone size is listed for some rows: how often the clone was seen (once, few, many), or a class if it is expanded.

TRBV5-5	TRBJ2-5	.	.	TGTGCCAGCAGCTCCCCGCGGGTACAAGAGACCCAGTACTTC	CASSSPRVQETQYF
TRBV6-2/TRBV6-3	TRBJ1-2	.	once	TGTGCCAGCAGCCGTGGACAGAAGTATGGCTACACCTTC	CASSRGQKYGYTF
TRBV27	TRBJ2-6	.	.	TGTGCCAGCAGTACGATCTTCATTGGGGCCAACGTCCTGACTTTC	CASSTIFIGANVLTF
TRBV28	TRBJ2-5	TRBD2	.	TGTGCCAGCAGCACGACTAGCGGGAGGGCCGGGACCCAGTACTTC	CASSTTSGRAGTQYF
TRBV30	TRBJ2-1	.	.	TGTGCCTGGAGTGTCGGGGAGTATGAGCAGTTCTTC	CAWSVGEYEQFF
TRBV23-1	TRBJ2-5	.	.	TGCGCCAGCAGTCAATCATCCCAAGAGACCCAGTACTTC	CASSQSSQETQYF
TRBV5-1	TRBJ2-3	.	.	TGCGCCAGCAGCTTGGAGACCCATACGCAGTATTTT	CASSLETHTQYF
TRBV7-3	TRBJ2-5	.	few	TGTGCCAGCAGCTCCACAGTACAAGAGACCCAGTACTTC	CASSSTVQETQYF
TRBV28	TRBJ2-7	TRBD2	.	TGTGCCAGCATCCCCTTGCGGGAGGGCAAACACGAGCAGTACTTC	CASIPLREGKHEQYF
TRBV4-3	TRBJ2-5	.	.	TGCGCCAGCAGCTCCGTAAAGTACAGGCAAGAGACCCAGTACTTC	CASSSVKYRQETQYF
TRBV21-1	TRBJ2-6	.	.	TGTGCCAGCACTCCGGACAGGGTGAACAACTCTGGGGCCAACGTCCTGACTTTC	CASTPDRVNNSGANVLTF
TRBV6-4	TRBJ2-6	.	.	TGTGCCAGCAGTGACAGCTTCTCTGGGGCCAACGTCCTGACTTTC	CASSDSFSGANVLTF
TRBV15	TRBJ1-4	.	.	TGTGCCACCAGCAGTGGGCTTCGGGAAAAACTGTTTTTT	CATSSGLREKLFF
TRBV30	TRBJ2-7	.	.	TGTGCCTGGAGTGGGGGGTCATCCTACGAGCAGTACTTC	CAWSGGSSYEQYF
TRBV19	TRBJ2-1	.	.	TGTGCCAGTAATCAGGGCCGCAATGAGCAGTTCTTC	CASNQGRNEQFF
TRBV19	TRBJ1-1	.	.	TGTGCCAGTAGTATATCTGCCGGTGAAGCTTTCTTT	CASSISAGEAFF
TRBV29-1	TRBJ1-1	.	.	TGCAGCGTTGAGTTAAAAGTACAGCTGAACACTGAAGCTTTCTTT	CSVELKVQLNTEAFF
TRBV4-1	TRBJ1-5	TRBD1	once	TGCGCCAGCAGCCAAGGGGGACAGGTCTTTAGCAATCAGCCCCAGCATTTT	CASSQGGQVFSNQPQHF
TRBV6-6	TRBJ2-7	TRBD1	.	TGTGCCAGCAGTTCCCAGACAGGGACATTCTCCGAGCAGTACTTC	CASSSQTGTFSEQYF
TRBV29-1	TRBJ2-1	TRBD1	.	TGCAGCGCTCCCCAGGGGGTTAGGGTCGATGAGCAGTTCTTC	CSAPQGVRVDEQFF
TRBV2	TRBJ2-5	.	.	TGTGCCAGCAGGGTCACAGGGTTTAGGGAGACCCAGTACTTC	CASRVTGFRETQYF
TRBV29-1	TRBJ2-3	TRBD2	.	TGCAGCGTTGTCCGCGGGAGTGGGGGAGATACGCAGTATTTT	CSVVRGSGGDTQYF
TRBV28	TRBJ1-1	.	.	TGTGCCAGCAGTTTCCAGAACACTGAAGCTTTCTTT	CASSFQNTEAFF
TRBV6-5	TRBJ1-3	.	.	TGTGCCAGCACCACTCAGGGCTCTGGAAACACCATATATTTT	CASTTQGSGNTIYF
TRBV19	TRBJ2-1	TRBD2	.	TGTGCCAGTAGACGACCGGGACTAGCGGGAGACAATGAGCAGTTCTTC	CASRRPGLAGDNEQFF
TRBV7-9	TRBJ2-1	TRBD2	.	TGTGCCAGCAGTTCCTGGGCGGTGGGACTAGCGGGATACAATGAGCAGTTCTTC	CASSSWAVGLAGYNEQFF
TRBV4-1	TRBJ1-3	TRBD1	.	TGCGCCAGCAGCCAAGAGACAGGGGGGCAGGGAAACACCATATATTTT	CASSQETGGQGNTIYF
TRBV5-4	TRBJ1-2	TRBD1	.	TGTGCCAGCAGGCTACAGGGGGGTAGGCCCTATGGCTACACCTTC	CASRLQGGRPYGYTF
TRBV27	TRBJ1-6	TRBD1	.	TGTGCCAGCAGGACCCTGGACAGGGGGATTTCACCCCTCCACTTT	CASRTLDRGISPLHF
TRBV15	TRBJ2-7	.	.	TGTGCCACCAGCCGGGGACAAAATGACTACGAGCAGTACTTC	CATSRGQNDYEQYF
TRBV29-1	TRBJ2-7	TRBD2	.	TGCAGCGTTGCCTCGGGGGGGGAGCAGTACTTC	CSVASGGEQYF
TRBV7-2	TRBJ2-5	.	.	TGTGCCAGCAGCTTAGATAGGGGAGTCCAAGAGACCCAGTACTTC	CASSLDRGVQETQYF
TRBV3-1/TRBV3-2	TRBJ2-7	TRBD1	few	TGTGCCAGCAGCCAAGGGACAGGGGACCCATACGAGCAGTACTTC	CASSQGTGDPYEQYF
TRBV28	TRBJ2-7	TRBD2	.	TGTGCCAGCAGTTTCGCTAGCGGTCCACGCGAGCAGTACTTC	CASSFASGPREQYF
TRBV7-2	TRBJ2-6	TRBD1	.	TGTGCCAGCAGCTCGGACAGGGGGGCTGGGGCCAACGTCCTGACTTTC	CASSSDRGAGANVLTF